This TCR beta chain was documented in a study of CD8+ T cells in alopecia areata. RNA was isolated and reverse transcribed to cDNA, the sequencing template. Some clones are missing from TCRdb's copy, which holds only in-frame ones; the method was immunoSEQ multiplex PCR. The repertoire includes about 220,000 clones, more than 45% of them detected once, and more than 1.5% sits in the top ten. Treatment noted: oral pan-JAK inhibitor, 5-10 mg twice daily. The ends were cut back, 4 bases at V and 2 bases at J, with 11 bases in the middle. The CDR3 is made up of 14 amino acids. Germline V lookup: CDR1 SNHLY, CDR2 FYNNEI. This clone was seen only a few times. Antigen: not known. Regarding the study as a whole: Uncertainty about whether baseline CD8+ expansion is linked to response remains, with one nonresponder. Possibly as an HLA-related effect, TCR sharing across patients appeared less clear than in mice.

This receptor was identified in a human donor with alopecia areata. The chain couples TRBV2 to TRBJ2-5, with D uncertain. This specimen consisted of CD4+ T cells sorted from blood, obtained at week 4, from a patient treated with tofacitinib. The DNA for the CDR3 is TGTGCCAGCAGTGCTTTCGGCAGTCAAGAGACCCAGTACTTC. It specifies CASSAFGSQETQYF.